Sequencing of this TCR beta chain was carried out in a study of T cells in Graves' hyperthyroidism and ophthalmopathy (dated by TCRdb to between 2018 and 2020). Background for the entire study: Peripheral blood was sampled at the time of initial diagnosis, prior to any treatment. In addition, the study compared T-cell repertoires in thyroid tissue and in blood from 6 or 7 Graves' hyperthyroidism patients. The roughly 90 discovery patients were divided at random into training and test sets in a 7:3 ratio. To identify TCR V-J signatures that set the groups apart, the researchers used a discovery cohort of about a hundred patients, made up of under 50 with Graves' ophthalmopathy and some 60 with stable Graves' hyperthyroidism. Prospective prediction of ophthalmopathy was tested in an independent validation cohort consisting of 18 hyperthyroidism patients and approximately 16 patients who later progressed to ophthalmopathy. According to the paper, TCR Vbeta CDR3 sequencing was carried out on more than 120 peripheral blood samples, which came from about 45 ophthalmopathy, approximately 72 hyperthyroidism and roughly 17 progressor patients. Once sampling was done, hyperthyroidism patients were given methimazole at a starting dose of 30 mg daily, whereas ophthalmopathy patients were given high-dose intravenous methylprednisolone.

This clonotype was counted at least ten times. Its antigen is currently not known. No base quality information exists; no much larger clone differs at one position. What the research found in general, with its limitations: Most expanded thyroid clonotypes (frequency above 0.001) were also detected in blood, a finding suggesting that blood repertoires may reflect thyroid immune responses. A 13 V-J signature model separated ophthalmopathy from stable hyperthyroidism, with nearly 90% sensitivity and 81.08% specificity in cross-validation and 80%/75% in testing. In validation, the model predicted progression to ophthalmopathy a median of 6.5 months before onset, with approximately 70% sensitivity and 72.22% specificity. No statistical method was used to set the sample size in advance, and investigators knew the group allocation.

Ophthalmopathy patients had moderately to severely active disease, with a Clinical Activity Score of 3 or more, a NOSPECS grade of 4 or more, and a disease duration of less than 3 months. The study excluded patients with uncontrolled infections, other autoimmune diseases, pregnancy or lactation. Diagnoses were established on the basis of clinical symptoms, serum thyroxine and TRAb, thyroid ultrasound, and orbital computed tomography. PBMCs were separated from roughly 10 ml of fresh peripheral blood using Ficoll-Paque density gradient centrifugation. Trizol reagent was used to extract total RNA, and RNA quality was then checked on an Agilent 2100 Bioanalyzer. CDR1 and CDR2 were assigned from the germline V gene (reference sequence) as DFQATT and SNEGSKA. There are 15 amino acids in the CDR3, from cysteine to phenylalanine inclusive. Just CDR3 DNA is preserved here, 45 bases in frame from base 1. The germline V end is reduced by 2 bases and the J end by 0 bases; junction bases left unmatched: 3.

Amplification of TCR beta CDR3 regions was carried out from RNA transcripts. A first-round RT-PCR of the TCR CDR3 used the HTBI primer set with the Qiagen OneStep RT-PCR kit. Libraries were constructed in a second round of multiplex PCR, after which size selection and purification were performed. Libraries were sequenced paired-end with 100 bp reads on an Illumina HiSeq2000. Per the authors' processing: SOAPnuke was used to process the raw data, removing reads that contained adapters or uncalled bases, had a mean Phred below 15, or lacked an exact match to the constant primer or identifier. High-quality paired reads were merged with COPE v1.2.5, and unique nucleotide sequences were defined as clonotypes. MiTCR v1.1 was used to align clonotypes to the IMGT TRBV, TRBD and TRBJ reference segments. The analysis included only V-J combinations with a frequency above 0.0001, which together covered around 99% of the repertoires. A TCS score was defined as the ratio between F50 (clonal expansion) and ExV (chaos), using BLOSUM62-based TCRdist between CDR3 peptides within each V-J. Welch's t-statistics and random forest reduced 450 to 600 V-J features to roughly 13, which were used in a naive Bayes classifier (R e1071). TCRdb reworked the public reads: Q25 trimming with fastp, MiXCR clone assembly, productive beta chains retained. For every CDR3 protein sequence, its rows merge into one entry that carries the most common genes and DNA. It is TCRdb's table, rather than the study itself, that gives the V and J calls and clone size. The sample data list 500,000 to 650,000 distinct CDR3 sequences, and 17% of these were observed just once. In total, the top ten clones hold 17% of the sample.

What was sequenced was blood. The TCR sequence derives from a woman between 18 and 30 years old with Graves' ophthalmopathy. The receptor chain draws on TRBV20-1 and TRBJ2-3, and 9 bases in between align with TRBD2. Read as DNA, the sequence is TGCAGTGCTAGAAGCGGGGGGAGTAGCACAGATACGCAGTATTTT. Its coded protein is CSARSGGSSTDTQYF.